The present T cell receptor (beta chain) was sequenced within a study of blood T cells in healthy people across ages. General study findings and limits: Naive T cell percentage by flow cytometry tracked strongly with beta diversity.

This clonotype was counted a single time. Antigen specificity is unknown. Next came a second PCR, run for about 6 to 12 cycles, which used a sample-barcoded 5' primer along with a J-beta primer mix. TCRdb re-called the 5' RACE reads through MiXCR, storing one row per CDR3 protein. The sample lists about 2 million distinct CDR3 sequences, roughly 49% occurring once. Looked up from germline, CDR1 is MNHNY and CDR2 is SVGAGI (reference sequence). The CDR3 consists of 14 residues. The V and J ends lost 2 bases and 4 bases respectively, with 8 bases between them. Sequenced: blood. This TCR came from a middle-aged woman in good health. The chain uses TRBV6-6 and TRBJ1-4; D is unresolved. In DNA, the CDR3 is TGTGCCAGCAGTTACCCCAGGAATAATGAAAAACTGTTTTTT. This encodes CASSYPRNNEKLFF.